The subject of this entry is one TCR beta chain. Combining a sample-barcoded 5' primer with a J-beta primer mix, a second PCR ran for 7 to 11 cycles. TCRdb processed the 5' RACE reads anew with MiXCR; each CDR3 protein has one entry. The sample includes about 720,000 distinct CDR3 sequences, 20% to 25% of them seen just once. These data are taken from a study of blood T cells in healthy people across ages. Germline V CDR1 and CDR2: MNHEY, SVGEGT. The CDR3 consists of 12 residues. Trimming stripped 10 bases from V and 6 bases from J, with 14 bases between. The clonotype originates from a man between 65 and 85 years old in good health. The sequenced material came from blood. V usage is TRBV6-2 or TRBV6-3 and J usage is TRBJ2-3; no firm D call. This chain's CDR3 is CATLALSDTQYF. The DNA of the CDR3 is TGTGCCACCCTTGCGTTGTCGGATACGCAGTATTTT.